The entry that follows covers one T cell receptor beta chain sequence. What it binds is unknown. The record originates from a study of T cell repertoires in cytomegalovirus infection. Overall study: CMV epitopes that were recently identified and HLA-C-restricted were used alongside well-studied HLA-B-restricted ones. Both CMV infection and a matching HLA type were indicated by public TCR beta signatures.

Study results and caveats: Based on cumulative public TCR beta family frequency, carriers of CMV plus the relevant HLA were identified. CMV-specific TCR beta clonotypes restricted by HLA-C dominated the ex vivo response.

TCRdb called the reads again in MiXCR, with one record for every CDR3 protein. Of 340,000 or so distinct CDR3 sequences listed, 20% to 30% are singletons. The CDR3 length is 18 residues. The germline V gene has CDR1 ENHRY and CDR2 SYGVKD. J gave up 0 bases and V 0 bases, and 6 bases lay outside the gene matches. This receptor was taken from a human donor in good health (CMV status not recorded). Some clones in this sample may be carry-over from other donors' samples. The sequenced sample was cultured PBMCs, obtained from culture after CMV antigen stimulation. The chain combines TRBV10-3 with TRBJ2-1, with 9 bases matching TRBD1. The CDR3 DNA follows: TGTGCCATCAGTGAGTCGTCGGGACAGGGAAGCTCCTACAATGAGCAGTTCTTC. Translated, it gives CAISESSGQGSSYNEQFF.